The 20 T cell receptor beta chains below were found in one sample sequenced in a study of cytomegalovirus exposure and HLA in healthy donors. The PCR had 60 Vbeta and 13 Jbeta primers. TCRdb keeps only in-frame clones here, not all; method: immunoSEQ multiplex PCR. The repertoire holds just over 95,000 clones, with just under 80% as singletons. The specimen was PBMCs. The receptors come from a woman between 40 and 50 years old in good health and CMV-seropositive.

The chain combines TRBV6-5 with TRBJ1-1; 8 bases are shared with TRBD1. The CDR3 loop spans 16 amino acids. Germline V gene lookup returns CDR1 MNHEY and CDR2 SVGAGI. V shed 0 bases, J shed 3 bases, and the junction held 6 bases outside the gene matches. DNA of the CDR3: TGTGCCAGCAGTTACTCGTCGACAGGGGCCGACACTGAAGCTTTCTTT. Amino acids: CASSYSSTGADTEAFF.

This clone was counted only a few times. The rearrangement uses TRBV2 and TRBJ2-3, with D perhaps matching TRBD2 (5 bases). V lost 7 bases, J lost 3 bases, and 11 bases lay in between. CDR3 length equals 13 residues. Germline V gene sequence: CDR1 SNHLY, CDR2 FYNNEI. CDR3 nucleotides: TGTGCCAGCAAAGAGGGATCTACAGATACGCAGTATTTT. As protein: CASKEGSTDTQYF.

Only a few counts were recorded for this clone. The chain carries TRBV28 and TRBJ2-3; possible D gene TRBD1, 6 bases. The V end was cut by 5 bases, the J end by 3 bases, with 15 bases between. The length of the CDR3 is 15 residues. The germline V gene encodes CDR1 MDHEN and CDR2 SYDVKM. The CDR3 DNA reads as TGTGCCAGCAGTGCGAACAGGGAAAGGACAGATACGCAGTATTTT. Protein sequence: CASSANRERTDTQYF.

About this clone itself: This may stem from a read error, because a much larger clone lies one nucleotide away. Written as DNA, the CDR3 is TGCGCCAGCAGCCAAGATATCGGGAGTGAAAAACTGTTTTTT. Translated, it gives CASSQDIGSEKLFF. The chain employs TRBV4-1 and TRBJ1-4; no definite D call. The ends were cut back, 0 bases at V and 7 bases at J, with 9 bases in the middle. The germline gives CDR1 MGHRA, CDR2 YSYEKL. The CDR3 runs to 14 residues.

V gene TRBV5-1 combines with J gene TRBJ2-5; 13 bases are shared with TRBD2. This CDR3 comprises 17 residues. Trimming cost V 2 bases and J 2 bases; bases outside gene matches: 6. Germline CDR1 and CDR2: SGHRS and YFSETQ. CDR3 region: CASSLTGTSGTQETQYF. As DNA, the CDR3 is TGCGCCAGCAGCTTAACCGGGACTAGCGGGACACAAGAGACCCAGTACTTC.

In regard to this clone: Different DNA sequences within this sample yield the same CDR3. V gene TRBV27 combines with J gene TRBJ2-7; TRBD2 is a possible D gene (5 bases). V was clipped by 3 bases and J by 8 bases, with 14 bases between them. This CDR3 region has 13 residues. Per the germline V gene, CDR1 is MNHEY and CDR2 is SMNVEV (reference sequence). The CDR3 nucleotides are TGTGCCAGCAGTTTCGGGGATGACCCCAAGCAGTACTTC. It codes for CASSFGDDPKQYF.

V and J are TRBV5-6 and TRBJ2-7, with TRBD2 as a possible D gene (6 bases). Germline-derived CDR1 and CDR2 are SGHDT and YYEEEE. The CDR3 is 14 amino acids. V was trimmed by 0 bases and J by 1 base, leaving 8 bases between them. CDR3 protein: CASSLGRGSYEQYF. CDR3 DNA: TGTGCCAGCAGCTTGGGGCGGGGTTCCTACGAGCAGTACTTC.

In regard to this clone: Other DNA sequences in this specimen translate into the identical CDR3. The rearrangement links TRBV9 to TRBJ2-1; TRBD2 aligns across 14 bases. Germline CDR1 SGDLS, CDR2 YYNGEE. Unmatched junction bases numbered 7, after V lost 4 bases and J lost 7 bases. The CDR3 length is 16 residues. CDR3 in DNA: TGTGCCAGCAGCAAGGGACTAGCGGGGGCTGTGAATGAGCAGTTCTTC. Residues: CASSKGLAGAVNEQFF.

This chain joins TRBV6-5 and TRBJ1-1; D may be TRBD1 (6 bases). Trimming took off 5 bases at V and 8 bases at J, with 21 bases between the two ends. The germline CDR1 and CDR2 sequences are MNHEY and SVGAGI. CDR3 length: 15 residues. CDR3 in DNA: TGTGCCAGCAGTCTAACCGGGACACACGTCGGGGAAGCTTTCTTT. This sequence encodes CASSLTGTHVGEAFF.

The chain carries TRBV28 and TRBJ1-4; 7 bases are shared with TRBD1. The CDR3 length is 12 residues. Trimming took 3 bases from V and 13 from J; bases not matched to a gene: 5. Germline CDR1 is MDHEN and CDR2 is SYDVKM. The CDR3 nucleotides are TGTGCCAGCAGTTTTTCAGGGACAGTACTGTTTTTT. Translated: CASSFSGTVLFF. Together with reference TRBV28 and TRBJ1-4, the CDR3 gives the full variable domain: DVKVTQSSRYLVKRTGEKVFLECVQDMDHENMFWYRQDPGLGLRLIYFSYDVKMKEKGDIPEGYSVSREKKERFSLILESASTNQTSMYLCASSFSGTVLFFGSGTQLSVL.

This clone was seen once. The CDR3 DNA follows: TGTGCCAGCAGCTCCCTCCGGGACACCAGTAATCACTCTGGAAACACCATATATTTT. Its translation is CASSSLRDTSNHSGNTIYF. J is TRBJ1-3 and V is TRBV7-9; the D gene is possibly TRBD1 (6 bases). V was cut by 4 bases and J by 0 bases, with 22 bases left in between. The CDR3 has 19 amino acids. The germline V gene encodes CDR1 SEHNR and CDR2 FQNEAQ (reference sequence).

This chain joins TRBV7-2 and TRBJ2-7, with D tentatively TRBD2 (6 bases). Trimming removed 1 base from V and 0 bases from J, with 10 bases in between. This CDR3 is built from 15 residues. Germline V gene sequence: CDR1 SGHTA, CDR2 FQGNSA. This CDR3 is CASSLGSAGSYEQYF. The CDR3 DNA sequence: TGTGCCAGCAGCTTAGGTTCAGCGGGCTCCTACGAGCAGTACTTC.

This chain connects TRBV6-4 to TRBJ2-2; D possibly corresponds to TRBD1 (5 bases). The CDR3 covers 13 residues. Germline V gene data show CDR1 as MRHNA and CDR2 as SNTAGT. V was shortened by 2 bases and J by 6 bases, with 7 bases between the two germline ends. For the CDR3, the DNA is TGTGCCAGCAGTGACGAGACAGCCGGGGAGCTGTTTTTT. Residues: CASSDETAGELFF.

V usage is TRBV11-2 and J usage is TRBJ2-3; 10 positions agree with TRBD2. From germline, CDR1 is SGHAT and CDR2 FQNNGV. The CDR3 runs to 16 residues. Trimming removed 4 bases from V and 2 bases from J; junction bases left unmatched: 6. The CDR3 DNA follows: TGTGCCAGCAGCTCCCAAGCGGGAGGGGTCACAGATACGCAGTATTTT. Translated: CASSSQAGGVTDTQYF.

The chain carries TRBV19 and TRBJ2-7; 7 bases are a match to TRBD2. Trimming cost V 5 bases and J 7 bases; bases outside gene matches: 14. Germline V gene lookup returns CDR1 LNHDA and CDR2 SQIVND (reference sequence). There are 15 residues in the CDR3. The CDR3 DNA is TGTGCCAGTAGTCCGTCGGCGGGCGGGAGTACGGAGCAGTACTTC. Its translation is CASSPSAGGSTEQYF.

This chain's CDR3 is CASSLEGGQMGAFF. CDR3 sequence (DNA): TGTGCCAGCAGCTTGGAGGGGGGGCAAATGGGAGCTTTCTTT. V usage is TRBV5-5 and J usage is TRBJ1-1; tentative D call: TRBD1 (6 bases). CDR1 SGHKS and CDR2 YYEKEE come from the germline V gene (reference sequence). V gave up 0 bases and J gave up 10 bases, with 16 bases separating them. CDR3 length: 14 amino acids.

The CDR3 nucleotides are TGTGCCAGCAGTTTCGAGGACGGACTCTCCTACGAGCAGTACTTC. Translated, it gives CASSFEDGLSYEQYF. The rearrangement links TRBV6-1 to TRBJ2-7; tentatively, D is TRBD2 (5 bases). The CDR3 is 15 amino acids. Germline assignment: CDR1 MNHNS and CDR2 SASEGT. Trimming stripped 5 bases from V and 0 bases from J, with 14 bases between.

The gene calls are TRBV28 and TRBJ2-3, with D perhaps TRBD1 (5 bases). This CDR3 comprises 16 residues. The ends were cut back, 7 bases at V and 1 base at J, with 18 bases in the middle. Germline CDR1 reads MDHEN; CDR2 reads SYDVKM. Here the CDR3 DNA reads TGTGCCAGCACTTCCGGGCAGGGCGCGGGCACAGATACGCAGTATTTT. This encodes CASTSGQGAGTDTQYF. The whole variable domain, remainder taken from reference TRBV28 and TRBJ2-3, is DVKVTQSSRYLVKRTGEKVFLECVQDMDHENMFWYRQDPGLGLRLIYFSYDVKMKEKGDIPEGYSVSREKKERFSLILESASTNQTSMYLCASTSGQGAGTDTQYFGPGTRLTVL.

Here the CDR3 DNA reads TGCAGCGTTCCTAGGACAGGGAGGAGGGCACAACCCCAAGAGACCCAGTACTTC. Amino acids: CSVPRTGRRAQPQETQYF. The chain is built from TRBV29-1 and TRBJ2-5; 8 bases map to TRBD1. V trimming: 5 bases; J trimming: 1 base; junction bases outside the gene matches: 18. The CDR3 covers 18 residues. Per the germline V gene, CDR1 is SQVTM and CDR2 is ANQGSEA.

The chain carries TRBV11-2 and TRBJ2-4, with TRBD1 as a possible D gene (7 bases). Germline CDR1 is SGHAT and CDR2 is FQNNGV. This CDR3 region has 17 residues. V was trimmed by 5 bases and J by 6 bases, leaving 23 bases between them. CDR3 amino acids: CASSPPLRDRVLNIQYF. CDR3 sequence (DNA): TGTGCCAGCAGCCCACCTTTGCGGGACAGAGTTTTAAACATTCAGTACTTC.